This TCR beta chain derives from a study of cytomegalovirus exposure and HLA in healthy donors. Study-level information: HLA-typed donors were the source of about 85 million unique TCRs, which an early data release held.

As regards this clone: As yet, its antigen is unknown.

The PCR was carried out with 60 Vbeta primers and 13 Jbeta primers. Profiling relied on immunoSEQ multiplex PCR, and the TCRdb table lists in-frame clones only, not all of them. The profile shows roughly 96,000 clones, 60% to 75% of them singletons. General study findings and limits: HLA allele associations emerged for fewer than 20,000 TCR beta sequences in a later analysis, at 0.05 false discovery rate. It was reported in a later analysis that an Asian-associated ancestry cluster showed fewer N-insertions than the 666-donor mean. The classifier reportedly diagnosed cytomegalovirus status with high specificity and sensitivity.

Sequencing was carried out using PBMCs. The receptor was isolated from a female donor in good health and CMV-seropositive.

CDR3 sequence (DNA): TGTGCCAGCTCACCTGAGACTGGTACTGGCTACACCTTC. It specifies CASSPETGTGYTF. The J gene is TRBJ1-2, the V gene TRBV18; the D is unclear. V lost 3 bases and J 7 bases, leaving 12 bases between the germline ends. The CDR3 spans 13 residues. The germline CDR1 and CDR2 sequences are KGHSH and LQKENI.